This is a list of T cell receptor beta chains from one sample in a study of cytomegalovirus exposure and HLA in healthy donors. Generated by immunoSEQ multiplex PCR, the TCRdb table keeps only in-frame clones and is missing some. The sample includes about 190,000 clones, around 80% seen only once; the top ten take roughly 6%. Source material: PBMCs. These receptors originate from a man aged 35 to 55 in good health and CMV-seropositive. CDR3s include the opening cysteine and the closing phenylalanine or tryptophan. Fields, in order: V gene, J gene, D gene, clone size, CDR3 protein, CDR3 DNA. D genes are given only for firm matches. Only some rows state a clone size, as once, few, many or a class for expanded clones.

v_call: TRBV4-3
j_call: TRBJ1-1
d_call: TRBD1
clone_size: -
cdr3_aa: CASSQAGTASNTEAFF
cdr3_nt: TGCGCCAGCAGCCAGGCTGGGACAGCCTCGAACACTGAAGCTTTCTTT

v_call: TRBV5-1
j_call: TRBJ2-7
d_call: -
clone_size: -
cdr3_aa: CASSLAGSYEQYF
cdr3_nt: TGCGCCAGCAGCCTGGCAGGATCCTACGAGCAGTACTTC

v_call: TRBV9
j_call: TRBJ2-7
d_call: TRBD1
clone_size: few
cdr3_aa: CASSVGTGVAEQYF
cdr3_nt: TGTGCCAGCAGCGTAGGGACAGGGGTGGCCGAGCAGTACTTC

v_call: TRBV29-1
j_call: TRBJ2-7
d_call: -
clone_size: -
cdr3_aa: CSVEGGTLPFNEQYF
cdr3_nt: TGCAGCGTTGAGGGAGGGACACTACCTTTCAACGAGCAGTACTTC

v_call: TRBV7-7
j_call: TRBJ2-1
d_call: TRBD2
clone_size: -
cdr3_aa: CASSLVASGVYNEQFF
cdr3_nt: TGTGCTAGCAGCTTAGTAGCTAGCGGCGTGTACAATGAGCAGTTCTTC

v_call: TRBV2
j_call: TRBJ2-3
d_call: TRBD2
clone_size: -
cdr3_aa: CASSEALGLAGGPGGTDTQYF
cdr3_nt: TGTGCCAGCAGTGAAGCGCTAGGACTAGCGGGGGGGCCGGGGGGCACAGATACGCAGTATTTT

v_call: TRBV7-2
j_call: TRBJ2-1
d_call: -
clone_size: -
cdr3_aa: CASSFPEKRAYNEQFF
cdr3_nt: TGTGCCAGCAGCTTCCCGGAGAAGCGGGCCTACAATGAGCAGTTCTTC

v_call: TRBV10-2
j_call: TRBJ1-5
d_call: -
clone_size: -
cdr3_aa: CASSERPPGRAYNRPQHF
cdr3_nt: TGCGCCAGCAGTGAGAGGCCCCCGGGCAGGGCCTACAATCGGCCCCAGCATTTT

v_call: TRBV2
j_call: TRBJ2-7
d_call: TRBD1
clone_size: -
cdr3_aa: CASKGTGSYEQYF
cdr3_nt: TGTGCCAGCAAGGGGACAGGATCCTACGAGCAGTACTTC

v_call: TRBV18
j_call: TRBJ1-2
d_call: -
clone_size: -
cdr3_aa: CASSPRQGDGDGYTF
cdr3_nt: TGTGCCAGCTCACCAAGGCAGGGCGATGGGGATGGCTACACCTTC

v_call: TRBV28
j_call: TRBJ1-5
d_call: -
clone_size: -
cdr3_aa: CASSPLGNQPQHF
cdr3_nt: TGTGCCAGCAGCCCTCTCGGCAATCAGCCCCAGCATTTT

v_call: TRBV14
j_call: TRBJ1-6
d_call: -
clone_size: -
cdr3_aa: CASSHGHHKTRNSPLHF
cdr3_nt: TGTGCCAGCAGCCACGGACACCATAAGACCCGAAATTCACCCCTCCACTTT

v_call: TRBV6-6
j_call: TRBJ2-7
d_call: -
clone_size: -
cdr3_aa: CASRPTGPYEQYF
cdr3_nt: TGTGCCAGCAGGCCTACAGGGCCCTACGAGCAGTACTTC

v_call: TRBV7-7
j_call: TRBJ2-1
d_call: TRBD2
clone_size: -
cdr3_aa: CASSLAGPAGYNEQFF
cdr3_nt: TGTGCTAGCAGCTTAGCGGGGCCAGCGGGTTACAATGAGCAGTTCTTC

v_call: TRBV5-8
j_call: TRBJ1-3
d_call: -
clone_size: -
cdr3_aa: CASSFRTSGNTIYF
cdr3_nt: TGTGCCAGCAGCTTTCGGACTTCTGGAAACACCATATATTTT

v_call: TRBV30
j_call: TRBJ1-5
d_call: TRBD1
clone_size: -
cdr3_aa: CAWRGTGGDQPQHF
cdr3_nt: TGTGCCTGGAGAGGGACAGGAGGGGATCAGCCCCAGCATTTT

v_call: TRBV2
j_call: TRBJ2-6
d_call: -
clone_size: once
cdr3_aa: CASSEIPKGANVLTF
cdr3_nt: TGTGCCAGCAGTGAAATCCCTAAGGGGGCCAACGTCCTGACTTTC

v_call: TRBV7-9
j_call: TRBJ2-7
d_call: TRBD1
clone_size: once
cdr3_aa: CSSSSRGIEQYF
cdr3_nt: TGTTCCAGCAGCTCCAGGGGGATCGAGCAGTACTTC

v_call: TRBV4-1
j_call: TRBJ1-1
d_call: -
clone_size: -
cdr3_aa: CASSQVSQVAEAFF
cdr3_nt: TGCGCCAGCAGCCAAGTAAGCCAGGTCGCTGAAGCTTTCTTT

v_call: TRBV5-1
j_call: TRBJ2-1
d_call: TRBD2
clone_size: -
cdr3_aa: CASSPTSGGSSYNEQFF
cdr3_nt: TGCGCCAGCAGCCCGACTAGCGGGGGGAGTTCCTACAATGAGCAGTTCTTC

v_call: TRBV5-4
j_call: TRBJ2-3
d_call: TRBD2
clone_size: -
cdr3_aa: CASSPRLAASTDTQYF
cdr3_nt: TGTGCCAGCAGCCCCCGACTAGCGGCTAGCACAGATACGCAGTATTTT

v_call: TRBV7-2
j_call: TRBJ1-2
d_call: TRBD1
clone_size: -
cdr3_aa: CASRSGTVSYGYTF
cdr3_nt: TGTGCCAGCAGATCAGGGACAGTGAGCTATGGCTACACCTTC

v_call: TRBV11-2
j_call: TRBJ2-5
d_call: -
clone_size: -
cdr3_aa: CASSLLRETQYF
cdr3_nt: TGTGCCAGCAGCCTCCTTCGGGAGACCCAGTACTTC

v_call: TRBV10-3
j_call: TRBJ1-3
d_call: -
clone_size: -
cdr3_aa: CAISDGRGSGNTIYF
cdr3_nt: TGTGCCATCAGTGACGGACGGGGCTCTGGAAACACCATATATTTT

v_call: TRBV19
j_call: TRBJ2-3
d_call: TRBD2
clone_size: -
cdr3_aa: CASRTKGTSEITDTQYF
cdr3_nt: TGTGCCAGTAGGACAAAAGGGACTAGCGAGATCACAGATACGCAGTATTTT

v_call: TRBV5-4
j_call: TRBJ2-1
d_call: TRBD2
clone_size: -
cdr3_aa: CASTRGASGSQYYNEQFF
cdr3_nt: TGTGCCAGCACCCGGGGGGCTAGCGGGAGCCAGTACTACAATGAGCAGTTCTTC

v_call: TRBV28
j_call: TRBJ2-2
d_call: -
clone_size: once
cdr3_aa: CASSLTSRNTGELFF
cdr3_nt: TGTGCCAGCAGTCTAACTAGCCGGAACACCGGGGAGCTGTTTTTT

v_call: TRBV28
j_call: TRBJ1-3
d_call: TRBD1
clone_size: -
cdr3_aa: CASSGQVTSGNTIYF
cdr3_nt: TGTGCCAGCTCGGGACAGGTGACATCTGGAAACACCATATATTTT

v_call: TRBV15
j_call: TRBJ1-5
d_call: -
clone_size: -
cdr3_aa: CATSRDEPGQPQHF
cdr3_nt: TGTGCCACCAGCAGAGACGAGCCAGGACAGCCCCAGCATTTT

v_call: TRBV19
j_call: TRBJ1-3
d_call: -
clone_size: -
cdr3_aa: CASSPSSGNTIYF
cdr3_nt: TGTGCCAGTAGTCCGAGCTCTGGAAACACCATATATTTT

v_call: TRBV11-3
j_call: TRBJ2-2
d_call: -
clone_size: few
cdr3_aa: CASSFTGSGELFF
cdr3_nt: TGTGCCAGCAGTTTCACAGGGTCCGGGGAGCTGTTTTTT

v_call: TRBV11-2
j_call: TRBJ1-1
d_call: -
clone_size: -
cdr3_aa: CASSLVIGGAFF
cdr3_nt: TGTGCCAGCAGCTTGGTGATAGGAGGAGCTTTCTTT

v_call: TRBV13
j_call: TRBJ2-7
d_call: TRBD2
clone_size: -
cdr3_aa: CASSSAGTSVDEQYF
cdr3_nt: TGTGCCAGCAGCTCAGCCGGGACTAGCGTGGACGAGCAGTACTTC

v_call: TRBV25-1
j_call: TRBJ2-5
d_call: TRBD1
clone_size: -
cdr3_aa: CASSDRTGRETQYF
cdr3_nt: TGTGCCAGCAGTGACAGGACAGGGAGAGAGACCCAGTACTTC

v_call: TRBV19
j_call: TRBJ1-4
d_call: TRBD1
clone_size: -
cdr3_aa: CASSMRDRALNEKLFF
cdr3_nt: TGTGCCAGTAGTATGAGGGACAGAGCGTTAAATGAAAAACTGTTTTTT

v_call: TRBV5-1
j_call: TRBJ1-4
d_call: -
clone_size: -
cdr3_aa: CASSLGGYAPANEKLFF
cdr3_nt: TGCGCCAGCAGCTTGGGCGGATACGCGCCAGCTAATGAAAAACTGTTTTTT

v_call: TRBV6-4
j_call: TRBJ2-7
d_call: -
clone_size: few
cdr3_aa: CASSDSWLGREQYF
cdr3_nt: TGTGCCAGCAGTGACTCTTGGCTGGGGCGCGAGCAGTACTTC

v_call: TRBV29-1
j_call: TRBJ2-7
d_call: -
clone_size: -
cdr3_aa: CSVEGDKPYEQYF
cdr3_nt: TGCAGCGTGGAGGGCGATAAGCCCTACGAGCAGTACTTC

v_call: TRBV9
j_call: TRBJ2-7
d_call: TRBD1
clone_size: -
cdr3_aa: CASSVGQGLDEQYF
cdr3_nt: TGTGCCAGCAGCGTCGGACAGGGTTTGGACGAGCAGTACTTC

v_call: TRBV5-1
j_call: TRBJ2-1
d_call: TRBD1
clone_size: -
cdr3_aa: CASSPDRVSYNEQFF
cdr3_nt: TGCGCCAGCAGCCCTGACAGGGTCTCCTACAATGAGCAGTTCTTC

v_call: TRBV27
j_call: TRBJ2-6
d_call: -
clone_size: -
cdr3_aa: CASAGGGANVLTF
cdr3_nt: TGTGCCAGCGCGGGCGGTGGGGCCAACGTCCTGACTTTC

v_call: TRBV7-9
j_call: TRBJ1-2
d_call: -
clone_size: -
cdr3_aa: CASSLREVSMVTF
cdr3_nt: TGTGCCAGCAGCTTAAGAGAGGTTAGCATGGTCACCTTC

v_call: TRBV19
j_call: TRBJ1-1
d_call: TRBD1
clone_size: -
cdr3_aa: CASRDVQGDTEAFF
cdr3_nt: TGTGCCAGTAGGGACGTGCAGGGGGACACTGAAGCTTTCTTT

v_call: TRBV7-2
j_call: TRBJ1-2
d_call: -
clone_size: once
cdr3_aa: CASSLGWTALYGYTF
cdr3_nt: TGTGCCAGCAGCTTAGGATGGACAGCCCTCTATGGCTACACCTTC

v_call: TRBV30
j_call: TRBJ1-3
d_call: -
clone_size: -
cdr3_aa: CAWIGDSANTIYF
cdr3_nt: TGTGCCTGGATTGGAGATAGTGCAAACACCATATATTTT

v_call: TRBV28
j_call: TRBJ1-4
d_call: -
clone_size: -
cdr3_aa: CASSPSRGFRGEKLFF
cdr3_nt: TGTGCCAGCAGTCCATCCCGTGGGTTTCGGGGTGAAAAACTGTTTTTT

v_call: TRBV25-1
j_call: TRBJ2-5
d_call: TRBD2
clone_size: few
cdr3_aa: CASSGQTGGLLTQYF
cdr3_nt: TGTGCCAGCAGTGGACAAACGGGGGGGCTATTGACCCAGTACTTC

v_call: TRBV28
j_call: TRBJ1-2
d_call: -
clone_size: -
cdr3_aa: CASISPSTGSANYGYTF
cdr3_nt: TGTGCCAGCATTTCCCCGTCGACAGGTTCCGCTAACTATGGCTACACCTTC

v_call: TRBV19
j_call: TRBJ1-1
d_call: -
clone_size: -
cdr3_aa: CASGWRNTEAFF
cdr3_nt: TGTGCCAGTGGCTGGAGGAACACTGAAGCTTTCTTT

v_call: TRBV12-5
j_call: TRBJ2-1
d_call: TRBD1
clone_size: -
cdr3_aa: CASGPRGQGYNEQFF
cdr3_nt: TGTGCTAGTGGTCCGAGGGGGCAAGGTTACAATGAGCAGTTCTTC

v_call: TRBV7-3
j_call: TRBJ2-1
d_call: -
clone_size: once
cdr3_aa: CASSLSYANEQFF
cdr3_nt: TGTGCCAGCAGCTTATCGTATGCGAATGAGCAGTTCTTC

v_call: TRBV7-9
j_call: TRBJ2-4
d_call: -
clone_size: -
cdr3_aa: CASSPPGGIANIQYF
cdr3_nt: TGTGCCAGCAGCCCTCCAGGAGGTATCGCAAACATTCAGTACTTC

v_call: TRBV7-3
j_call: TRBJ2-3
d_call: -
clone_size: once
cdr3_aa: CASSADVTGSTDTQYF
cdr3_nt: TGTGCCAGCAGCGCCGATGTTACCGGTAGCACAGATACGCAGTATTTT

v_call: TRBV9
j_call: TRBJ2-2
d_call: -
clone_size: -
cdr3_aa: CASSVVPGANTGELFF
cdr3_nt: TGTGCCAGCAGCGTAGTGCCGGGAGCGAACACCGGGGAGCTGTTTTTT

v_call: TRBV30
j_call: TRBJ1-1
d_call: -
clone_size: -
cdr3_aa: CAWRLPPTSEAFF
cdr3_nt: TGTGCCTGGAGGCTGCCCCCCACGAGTGAAGCTTTCTTT

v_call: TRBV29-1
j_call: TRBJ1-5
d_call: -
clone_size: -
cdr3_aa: CSVAGGSNQPQHF
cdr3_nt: TGCAGCGTCGCGGGGGGGAGCAATCAGCCCCAGCATTTT

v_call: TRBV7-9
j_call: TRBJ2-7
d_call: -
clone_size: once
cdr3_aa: CASSFSYEQYF
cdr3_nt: TGTGCCAGCAGCTTTAGCTACGAGCAGTACTTC

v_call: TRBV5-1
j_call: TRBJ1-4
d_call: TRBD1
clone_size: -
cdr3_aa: CASSSGTGIEKLFF
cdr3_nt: TGCGCCAGCAGCTCCGGGACAGGGATTGAAAAACTGTTTTTT

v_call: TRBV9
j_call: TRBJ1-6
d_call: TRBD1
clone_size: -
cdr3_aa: CASSTGGVSPLHF
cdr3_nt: TGTGCCAGCAGCACAGGGGGAGTATCACCCCTCCACTTT

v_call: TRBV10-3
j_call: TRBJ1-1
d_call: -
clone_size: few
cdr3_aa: CAISELLQSNTEAFF
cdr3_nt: TGTGCCATCAGTGAGCTCTTACAGTCGAACACTGAAGCTTTCTTT